This T cell receptor beta chain was recorded in a study of T cells in Graves' hyperthyroidism and ophthalmopathy. This clonotype turned up a few times. Its specificity is unknown. The CDR3 regions of TCR beta were amplified from RNA transcripts. When the TCR CDR3 underwent first-round RT-PCR, the HTBI primer set was used. TCRdb ran MiXCR on the multiplex PCR reads and lists one entry per CDR3 protein. The sample contains over 500,000 distinct CDR3 sequences, roughly 15% of which appear only once. The germline V gene has CDR1 SGHDN and CDR2 FVKESK. CDR3 length equals 14 residues. The V segment lost 5 bases and the J segment 3 bases; nucleotides outside the gene matches: 4. Study-wide results and caveats: Blood also carried most thyroid clonotypes expanded above 0.001. Ophthalmopathy was identified by the model a median roughly six months ahead of onset.

Uncontrolled infection, other autoimmune disease, pregnancy or lactation barred patients from enrollment. J is TRBJ2-1 and V is TRBV14; TRBD2 matches 7 bases. Material for sequencing was blood. The receptor comes from a woman aged 25 to 39 with Graves' ophthalmopathy. The CDR3, as DNA: TGTGCCAGCAGCGGGCGGGAGTTCTACAATGAGCAGTTCTTC. Amino acids: CASSGREFYNEQFF. The whole variable domain, filled in from reference TRBV14 and TRBJ2-1, reads EAGVTQFPSHSVIEKGQTVTLRCDPISGHDNLYWYRRVMGKEIKFLLHFVKESKQDESGMPNNRFLAERTGGTYSTLKVQPAELEDSGVYFCASSGREFYNEQFFGPGTRLTVL.